This paragraph reports one T cell receptor (beta chain). Its antigen is unidentified. This sample is drawn from a study of T cell responses to AZD1222 COVID-19 vaccine. V was pared by 0 bases and J by 4 bases, with 6 bases between. There are 13 residues in the CDR3. Germline CDR1 reads MNHEY; CDR2 reads SMNVEV (reference sequence). Study-wide results and limits: Donors, mostly white British, included more females; clonal diversity was possibly underestimated. The reported proportion of spike-specific TCRs targeting unmutated variant regions was nearly half. The study sampled repertoires only after the peak T cell response. The number of AZD1222 recipients seropositive at baseline was only 5 to 7.

Sequenced by immunoSEQ multiplex PCR; TCRdb stores in-frame clones only, minus some. Among roughly 92,000 clones, about 88% were seen once, and the ten largest hold 4% to 5%. This rearrangement joins TRBV27 to TRBJ2-5, with D possibly matching TRBD1 (5 bases). Material: peripheral blood, obtained 28 days after the second AZD1222 dose. The origin of this receptor is an adult who received the AZD1222 COVID-19 vaccine. The CDR3 protein is CASSLSRGETQYF. CDR3 nucleotide sequence: TGTGCCAGCAGTTTATCTAGGGGAGAGACCCAGTACTTC.